The T cell receptor beta chain described here comes from a study of OX40 agonist ivuxolimab in advanced cancers. Study information: Patients enrolled in dose escalation were diagnosed with hepatocellular carcinoma, melanoma, renal cell or head and neck cancer. The study's findings and limits: Partial responders receiving 0.1-3.0 mg/kg showed among the lowest clonal expansion.

Clones were sequenced by immunoSEQ multiplex PCR, and TCRdb holds only the in-frame ones, with some missing. The repertoire holds tens of thousands of clones, with about 93% as singletons. The J segment lost 2 bases and the V segment lost 5 bases, leaving 7 bases of the junction unmatched. CDR1 and CDR2 from the germline V gene are SGHVS and FQNEAQ. The CDR3 runs to 15 residues. A remark on this clone: Its antigen is not known.

This sample comprised CD4+ or CD8+ T cells sorted from blood, obtained in a trial of the OX40 agonist ivuxolimab. This clonotype was obtained from an adult with an advanced solid tumor such as melanoma, head and neck, liver or kidney cancer. The chain carries TRBV7-8 and TRBJ2-7, with 9 bases that match TRBD1. CDR3 region: CASSTRDRDPYEQYF. CDR3 DNA sequence: TGTGCCAGCAGCACCCGGGACAGGGACCCCTACGAGCAGTACTTC.